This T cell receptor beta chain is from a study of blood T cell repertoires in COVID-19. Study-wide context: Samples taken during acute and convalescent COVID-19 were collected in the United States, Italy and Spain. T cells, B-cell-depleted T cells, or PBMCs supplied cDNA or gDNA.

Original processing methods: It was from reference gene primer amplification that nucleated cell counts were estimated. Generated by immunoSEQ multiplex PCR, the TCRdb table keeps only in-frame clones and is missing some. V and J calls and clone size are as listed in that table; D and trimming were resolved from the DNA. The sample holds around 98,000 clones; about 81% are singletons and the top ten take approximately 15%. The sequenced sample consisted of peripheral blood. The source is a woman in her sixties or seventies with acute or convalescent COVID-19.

CDR3 DNA sequence: TGTGCCAGCAGCCAGGGGACACCCAACTACAATGAGCAGTTCTTC. Its translation: CASSQGTPNYNEQFF. V and J are TRBV3-1 (or the pseudogene TRBV3-2) and TRBJ2-1; TRBD1 is a possible D gene (6 bases). The V gene lost 3 bases and the J gene lost 3 bases, with 12 bases spanning the gap. The CDR3 is 15 residues long. CDR1 LGHDT and CDR2 YNNKEL come from the germline V gene (reference sequence).